This is a list of T cell receptor beta chains from one sample in a study of cytomegalovirus exposure and HLA in healthy donors. Generated by immunoSEQ multiplex PCR, the TCRdb table keeps only in-frame clones and is missing some. Its table records 120,000 or so clones. The sample was PBMCs. The receptors were gathered from a man between 18 and 35 years old in good health and CMV-seronegative. CDR3s include the opening cysteine and the closing phenylalanine or tryptophan. A D gene is named only where the DNA matches it firmly.

V	J	D	CDR3	DNA
TRBV9	TRBJ2-5	TRBD1	CASSPRTGRETQYF	TGTGCCAGCAGCCCGCGGACAGGGAGAGAGACCCAGTACTTC
TRBV7-9	TRBJ1-5	-	CASSLSLNQPQHF	TGTGCCAGCAGCTTATCACTAAATCAGCCCCAGCATTTT
TRBV6-5	TRBJ2-7	-	CASSYSSLRGGHEQYF	TGTGCCAGCAGTTACTCCAGCCTGAGAGGAGGCCACGAGCAGTACTTC
TRBV30	TRBJ2-7	-	CAWRWRGKSYEQYF	TGTGCCTGGAGATGGAGGGGAAAGTCCTACGAGCAGTACTTC
TRBV28	TRBJ1-2	TRBD1	CASSSGTGFYGYTF	TGTGCCAGCAGTTCCGGGACAGGGTTCTATGGCTACACCTTC
TRBV6-5	TRBJ2-1	-	CASKNSNDNEQFF	TGTGCCAGCAAGAACTCCAACGACAATGAGCAGTTCTTC
TRBV27	TRBJ1-2	TRBD1	CASSPRTGEGYTF	TGTGCCAGCAGTCCGCGGACAGGGGAGGGCTACACCTTC
TRBV5-1	TRBJ1-2	-	CASSLGQSPRYGYTF	TGCGCCAGCAGCTTGGGACAGTCCCCGCGGTATGGCTACACCTTC
TRBV5-1	TRBJ2-1	TRBD2	CASSLVSSGPNNEQFF	TGCGCCAGCAGCTTGGTGTCTAGCGGGCCAAACAATGAGCAGTTCTTC
TRBV7-9	TRBJ1-3	-	CASSSSGAEGNTIYF	TGTGCCAGCAGCTCCTCAGGGGCAGAAGGAAACACCATATATTTT
TRBV27	TRBJ2-7	-	CASIYKERTYEQYF	TGTGCCAGCATCTACAAGGAGAGGACCTACGAGCAGTACTTC
TRBV7-9	TRBJ2-1	TRBD1	CASRARPAATGGSFDEQFF	TGTGCCAGCAGGGCCCGTCCCGCCGCGACAGGGGGCTCCTTCGATGAGCAGTTCTTC
TRBV5-5	TRBJ2-5	-	CASSLEAGQETQYF	TGTGCCAGCAGCTTGGAGGCGGGCCAAGAGACCCAGTACTTC
TRBV30	TRBJ1-3	-	CAWSVRGISGNTIYF	TGTGCCTGGAGTGTACGGGGGATCTCTGGAAACACCATATATTTT
TRBV14	TRBJ1-1	-	CASSQDRGGLTSRSEAFF	TGTGCCAGCAGCCAAGATCGAGGAGGGCTCACTTCCAGATCTGAAGCTTTCTTT
TRBV6-5	TRBJ2-7	TRBD1	CASRPDPTGGYEQYF	TGTGCCAGCAGACCCGATCCGACAGGGGGCTACGAGCAGTACTTC
TRBV6-6	TRBJ1-3	TRBD1	CASTSGTGGSGNTIYF	TGTGCCAGCACTTCCGGGACAGGGGGTTCTGGAAACACCATATATTTT
TRBV27	TRBJ1-2	TRBD1	CASSQGVRLSDGYTF	TGTGCCAGCAGCCAGGGGGTCCGGCTGTCTGATGGCTACACCTTC
TRBV6-6	TRBJ1-1	TRBD1	CASSTGQVTAFF	TGTGCCAGCAGCACTGGACAGGTGACGGCTTTCTTT
TRBV9	TRBJ1-5	TRBD1	CASSVGGGGNQPQHF	TGTGCCAGCAGCGTAGGAGGGGGCGGCAATCAGCCCCAGCATTTT
TRBV6-6	TRBJ1-1	TRBD1	CASSSNKQQGAVAFF	TGTGCCAGCAGTTCAAACAAGCAACAGGGGGCCGTGGCTTTCTTT
TRBV2	TRBJ1-2	TRBD1	CASSRGQGVHGYTF	TGTGCCAGCAGCCGGGGACAGGGGGTTCATGGCTACACCTTC
TRBV9	TRBJ1-2	-	CASSREAGNGYTF	TGTGCCAGCAGCCGAGAGGCAGGGAATGGCTACACCTTC
TRBV7-6	TRBJ2-7	TRBD1	CASSLKQGAYEQYF	TGTGCCAGCAGCTTAAAGCAGGGGGCTTACGAGCAGTACTTC
TRBV2	TRBJ2-7	-	CASGARAYEQYF	TGTGCCAGCGGGGCGAGAGCCTACGAGCAGTACTTC
TRBV9	TRBJ2-1	-	CASSVGLTYNEQFF	TGTGCCAGCAGCGTCGGACTTACATACAATGAGCAGTTCTTC
TRBV4-1	TRBJ2-6	-	CASSQGANGANVLTF	TGCGCCAGCAGCCAGGGGGCGAACGGGGCCAACGTCCTGACTTTC